One T cell receptor (beta chain) is described in this entry. Second doses at about 4 or about 12 weeks were pooled. Germline V gene lookup returns CDR1 SGHTA and CDR2 FQGNSA. Trimming removed 1 base at V and 4 bases at J, with 13 bases between. The CDR3 contains 16 residues. This sample is part of a study of T cell responses to AZD1222 COVID-19 vaccine. Clones were read by immunoSEQ multiplex PCR, and TCRdb kept only the in-frame ones, dropping some. The profile shows tens of thousands of clones, 70% to 90% of them singletons. V and J are TRBV7-2 and TRBJ2-2, with a weak D call TRBD1 (5 bases). The clonotype originates from an adult who received the AZD1222 COVID-19 vaccine. The starting material was peripheral blood, obtained 28 days after the second AZD1222 dose. The CDR3 DNA is TGTGCCAGCAGCTTAGGGGTTATAGGGGTCACCGGGGAGCTGTTTTTT. This gives the protein CASSLGVIGVTGELFF.